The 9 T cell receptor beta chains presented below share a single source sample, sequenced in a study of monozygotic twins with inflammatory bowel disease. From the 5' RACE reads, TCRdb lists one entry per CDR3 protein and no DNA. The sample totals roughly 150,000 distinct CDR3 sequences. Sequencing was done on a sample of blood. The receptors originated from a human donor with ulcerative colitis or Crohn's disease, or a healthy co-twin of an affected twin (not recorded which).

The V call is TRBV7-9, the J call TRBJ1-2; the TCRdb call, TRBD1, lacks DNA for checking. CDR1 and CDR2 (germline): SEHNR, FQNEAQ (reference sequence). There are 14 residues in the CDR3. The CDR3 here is CASSLEWGEHGYTF.

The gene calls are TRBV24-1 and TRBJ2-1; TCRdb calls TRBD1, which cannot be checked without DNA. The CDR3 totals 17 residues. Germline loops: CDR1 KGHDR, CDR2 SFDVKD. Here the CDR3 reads CATSDPSDRGIGNEQFF.

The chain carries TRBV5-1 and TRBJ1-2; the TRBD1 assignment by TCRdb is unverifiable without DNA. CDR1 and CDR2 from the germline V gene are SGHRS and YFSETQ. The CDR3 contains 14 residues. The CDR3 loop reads CASSLGQINYGYTF. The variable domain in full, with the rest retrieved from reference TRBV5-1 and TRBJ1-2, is KAGVTQTPRYLIKTRGQQVTLSCSPISGHRSVSWYQQTPGQGLQFLFEYFSETQRNKGNFPGRFSGRQFSNSRSEMNVSTLELGDSALYLCASSLGQINYGYTFGSGTRLTVV.

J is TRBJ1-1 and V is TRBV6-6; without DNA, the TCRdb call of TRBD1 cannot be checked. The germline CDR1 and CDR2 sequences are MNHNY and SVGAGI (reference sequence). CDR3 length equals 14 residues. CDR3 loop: CASSYSSGQFEAFF.

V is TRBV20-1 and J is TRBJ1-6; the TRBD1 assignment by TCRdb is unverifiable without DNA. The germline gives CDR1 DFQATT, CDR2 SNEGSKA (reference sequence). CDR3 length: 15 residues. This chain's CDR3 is CSAREGTQYNSPLHF.

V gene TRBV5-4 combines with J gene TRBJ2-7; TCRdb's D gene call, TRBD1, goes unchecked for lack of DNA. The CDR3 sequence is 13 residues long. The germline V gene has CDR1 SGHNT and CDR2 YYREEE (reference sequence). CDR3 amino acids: CAFHRTPTYEQYF.

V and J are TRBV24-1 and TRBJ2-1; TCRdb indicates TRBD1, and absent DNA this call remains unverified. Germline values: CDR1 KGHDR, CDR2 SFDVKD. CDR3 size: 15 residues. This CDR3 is CATGLTQGRYNEQFF.

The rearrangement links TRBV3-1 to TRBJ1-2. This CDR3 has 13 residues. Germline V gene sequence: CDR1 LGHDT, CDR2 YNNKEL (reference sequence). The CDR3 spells CASSPRREGGYTF.

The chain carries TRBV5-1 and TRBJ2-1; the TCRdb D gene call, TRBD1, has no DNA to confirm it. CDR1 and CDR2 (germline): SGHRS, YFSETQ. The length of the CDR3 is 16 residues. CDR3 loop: CASSLFRQGAMDEQFF.